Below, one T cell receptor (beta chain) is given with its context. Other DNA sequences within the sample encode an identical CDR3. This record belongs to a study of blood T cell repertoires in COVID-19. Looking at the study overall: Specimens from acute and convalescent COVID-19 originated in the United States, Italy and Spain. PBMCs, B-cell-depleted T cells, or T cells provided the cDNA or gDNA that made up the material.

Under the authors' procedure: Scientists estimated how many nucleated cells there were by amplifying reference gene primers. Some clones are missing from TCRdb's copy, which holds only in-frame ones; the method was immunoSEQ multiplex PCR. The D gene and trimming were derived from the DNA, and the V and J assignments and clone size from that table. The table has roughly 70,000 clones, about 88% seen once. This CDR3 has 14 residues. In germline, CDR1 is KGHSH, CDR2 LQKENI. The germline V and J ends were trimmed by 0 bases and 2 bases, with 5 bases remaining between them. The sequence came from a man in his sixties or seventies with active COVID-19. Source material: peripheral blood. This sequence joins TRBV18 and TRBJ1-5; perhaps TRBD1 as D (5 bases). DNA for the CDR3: TGTGCCAGCTCACCACCAGGGGGCAATCAGCCCCAGCATTTT. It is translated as CASSPPGGNQPQHF.